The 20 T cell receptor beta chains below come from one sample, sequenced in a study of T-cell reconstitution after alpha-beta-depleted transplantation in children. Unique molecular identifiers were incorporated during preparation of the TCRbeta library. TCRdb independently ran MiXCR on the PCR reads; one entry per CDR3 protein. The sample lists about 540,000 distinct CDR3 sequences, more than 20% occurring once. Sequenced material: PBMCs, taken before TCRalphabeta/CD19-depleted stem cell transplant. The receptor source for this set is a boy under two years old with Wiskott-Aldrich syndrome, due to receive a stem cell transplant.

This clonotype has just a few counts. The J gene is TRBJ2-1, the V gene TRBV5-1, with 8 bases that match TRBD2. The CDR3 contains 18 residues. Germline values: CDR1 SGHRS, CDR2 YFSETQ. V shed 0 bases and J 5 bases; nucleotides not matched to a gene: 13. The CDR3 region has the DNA TGCGCCAGCAGCTTGGCCTCCCTAAGCGGGAGACGAAACAATGAGCAGTTCTTC. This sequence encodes CASSLASLSGRRNNEQFF.

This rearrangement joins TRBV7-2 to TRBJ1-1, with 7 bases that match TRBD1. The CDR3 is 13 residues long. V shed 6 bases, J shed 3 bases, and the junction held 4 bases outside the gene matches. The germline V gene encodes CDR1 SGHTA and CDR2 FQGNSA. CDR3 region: CASRRGTDTEAFF. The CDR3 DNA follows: TGTGCCAGCAGGCGAGGGACAGACACTGAAGCTTTCTTT. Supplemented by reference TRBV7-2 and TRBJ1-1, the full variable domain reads GAGVSQSPSNKVTEKGKDVELRCDPISGHTALYWYRQSLGQGLEFLIYFQGNSAPDKSGLPSDRFSAERTGGSVSTLTIQRTQQEDSAVYLCASRRGTDTEAFFGQGTRLTVV.

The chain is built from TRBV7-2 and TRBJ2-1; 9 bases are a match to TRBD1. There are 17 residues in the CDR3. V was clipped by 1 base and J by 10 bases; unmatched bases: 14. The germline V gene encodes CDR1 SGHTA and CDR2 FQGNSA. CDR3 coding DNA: TGTGCCAGCAGCTTAGTCGCACTCGGGACAGGGTTAAGGGAGCAGTTCTTC. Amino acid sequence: CASSLVALGTGLREQFF.

In DNA, the CDR3 is TGTGCCAGCCTTGCGGGAGGTGGGTACGAGCAGTACTTC. Translation gives CASLAGGGYEQYF. V gene TRBV28 combines with J gene TRBJ2-7; 8 nucleotides align to TRBD2. V shed 8 bases and J 4 bases; nucleotides not matched to a gene: 7. Germline V gives CDR1 MDHEN, CDR2 SYDVKM. The CDR3 consists of 13 residues.

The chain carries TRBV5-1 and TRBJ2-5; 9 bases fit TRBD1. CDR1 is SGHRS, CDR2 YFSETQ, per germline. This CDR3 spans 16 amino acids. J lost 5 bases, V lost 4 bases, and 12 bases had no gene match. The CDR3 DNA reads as TGCGCCAGCAGCGAACAGATAACCGGGACAGGGGAGACCCAGTACTTC. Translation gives CASSEQITGTGETQYF.

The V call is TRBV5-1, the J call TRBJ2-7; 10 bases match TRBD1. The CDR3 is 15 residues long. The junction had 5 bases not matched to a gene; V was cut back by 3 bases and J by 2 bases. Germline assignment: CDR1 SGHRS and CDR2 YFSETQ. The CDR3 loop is CASSSGDRGTYEQYF. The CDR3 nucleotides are TGCGCCAGCAGCTCTGGGGACAGGGGTACCTACGAGCAGTACTTC.

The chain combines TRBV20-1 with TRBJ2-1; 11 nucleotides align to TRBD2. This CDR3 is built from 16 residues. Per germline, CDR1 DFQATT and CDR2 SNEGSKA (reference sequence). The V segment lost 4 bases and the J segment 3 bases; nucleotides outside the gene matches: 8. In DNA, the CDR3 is TGCAGTGCTACCTTAACTAGCGGGAGACTCTACAATGAGCAGTTCTTC. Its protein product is CSATLTSGRLYNEQFF.

CDR3 coding DNA: TGTGCCAGCAGCCTGAACCCACTAGGCACCTACAATGAGCAGTTCTTC. Amino acids: CASSLNPLGTYNEQFF. The V and J genes are TRBV7-3 and TRBJ2-1; D might be TRBD2 (5 bases). The V end lost 5 bases, the J end lost 2 bases, and 16 bases lay between the germline ends. Germline CDR1 SGHTA, CDR2 FQGTGA. The CDR3 totals 16 residues.

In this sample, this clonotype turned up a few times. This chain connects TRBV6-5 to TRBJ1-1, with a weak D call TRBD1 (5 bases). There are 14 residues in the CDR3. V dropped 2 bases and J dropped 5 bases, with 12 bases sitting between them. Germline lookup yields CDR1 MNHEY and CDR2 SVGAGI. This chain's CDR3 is CASSYQGARTEAFF. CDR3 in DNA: TGTGCCAGCAGTTACCAGGGTGCGAGGACTGAAGCTTTCTTT.

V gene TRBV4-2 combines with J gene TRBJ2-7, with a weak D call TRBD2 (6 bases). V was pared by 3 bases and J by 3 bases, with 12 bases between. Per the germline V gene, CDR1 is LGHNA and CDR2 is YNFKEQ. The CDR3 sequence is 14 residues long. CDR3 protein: CASSHSSEYYEQYF. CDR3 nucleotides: TGTGCCAGCAGCCACTCTAGCGAATACTACGAGCAGTACTTC.

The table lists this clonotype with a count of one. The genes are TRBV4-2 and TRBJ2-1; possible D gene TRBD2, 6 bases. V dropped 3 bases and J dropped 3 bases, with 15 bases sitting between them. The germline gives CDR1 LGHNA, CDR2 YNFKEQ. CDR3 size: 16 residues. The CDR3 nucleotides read TGTGCCAGCAGCCAGTCGCTAGCGTCCTTCTACAATGAGCAGTTCTTC. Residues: CASSQSLASFYNEQFF.

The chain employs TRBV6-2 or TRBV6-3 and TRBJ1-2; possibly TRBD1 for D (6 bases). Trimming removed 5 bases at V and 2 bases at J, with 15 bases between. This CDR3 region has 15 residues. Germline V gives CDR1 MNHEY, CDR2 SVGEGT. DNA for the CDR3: TGTGCCAGCAGTCCCGATGGCAGGGGAAACTATGGCTACACCTTC. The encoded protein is CASSPDGRGNYGYTF.

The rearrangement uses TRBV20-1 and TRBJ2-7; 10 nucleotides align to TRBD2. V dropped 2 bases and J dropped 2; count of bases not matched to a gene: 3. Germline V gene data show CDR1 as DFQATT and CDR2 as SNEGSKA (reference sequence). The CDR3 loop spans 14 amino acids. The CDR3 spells CSARPGLAAYEQYF. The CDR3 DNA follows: TGCAGTGCTAGACCCGGACTAGCGGCCTACGAGCAGTACTTC.

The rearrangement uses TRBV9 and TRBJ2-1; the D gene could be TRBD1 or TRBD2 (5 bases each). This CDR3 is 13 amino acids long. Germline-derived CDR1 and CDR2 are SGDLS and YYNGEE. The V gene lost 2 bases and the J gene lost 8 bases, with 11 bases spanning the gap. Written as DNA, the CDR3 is TGTGCCAGCAGCGTTGGGGGAATCTATGAGCAGTTCTTC. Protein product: CASSVGGIYEQFF. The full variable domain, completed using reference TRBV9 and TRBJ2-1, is DSGVTQTPKHLITATGQRVTLRCSPRSGDLSVYWYQQSLDQGLQFLIQYYNGEERAKGNILERFSAQQFPDLHSELNLSSLELGDSALYFCASSVGGIYEQFFGPGTRLTVL.

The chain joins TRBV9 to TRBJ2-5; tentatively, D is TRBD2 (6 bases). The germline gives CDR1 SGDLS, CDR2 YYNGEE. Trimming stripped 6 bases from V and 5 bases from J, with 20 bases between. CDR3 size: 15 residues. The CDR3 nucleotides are TGTGCCAGCACCGTGGGACCCGGGAGTGGTGAGACCCAGTACTTC. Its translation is CASTVGPGSGETQYF.

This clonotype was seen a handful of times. CDR3 sequence (DNA): TGCGCCAGCAGCCCTTTCGCTCGGAGCACTGAAGCTTTCTTT. Amino acid sequence: CASSPFARSTEAFF. V gene TRBV5-1 combines with J gene TRBJ1-1; D is ambiguous. The V gene lost 4 bases and the J gene lost 4 bases, with 14 bases spanning the gap. The V gene's germline CDR1 is SGHRS and CDR2 YFSETQ. The length of the CDR3 is 14 residues. Full variable domain (rest looked up from reference TRBV5-1 and TRBJ1-1): KAGVTQTPRYLIKTRGQQVTLSCSPISGHRSVSWYQQTPGQGLQFLFEYFSETQRNKGNFPGRFSGRQFSNSRSEMNVSTLELGDSALYLCASSPFARSTEAFFGQGTRLTVV.

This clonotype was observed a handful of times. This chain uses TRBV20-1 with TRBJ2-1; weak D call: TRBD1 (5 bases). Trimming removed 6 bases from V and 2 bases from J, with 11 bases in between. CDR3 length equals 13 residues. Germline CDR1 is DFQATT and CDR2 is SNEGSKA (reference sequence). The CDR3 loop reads CSARTRPYNEQFF. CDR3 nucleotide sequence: TGCAGTGCGCGGACACGGCCCTACAATGAGCAGTTCTTC.

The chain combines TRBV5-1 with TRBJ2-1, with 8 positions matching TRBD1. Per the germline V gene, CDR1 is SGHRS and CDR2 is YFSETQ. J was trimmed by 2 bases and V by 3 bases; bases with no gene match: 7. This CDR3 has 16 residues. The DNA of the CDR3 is TGCGCCAGCAGCTACCGGGACAGGACCACCTACAATGAGCAGTTCTTC. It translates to CASSYRDRTTYNEQFF.

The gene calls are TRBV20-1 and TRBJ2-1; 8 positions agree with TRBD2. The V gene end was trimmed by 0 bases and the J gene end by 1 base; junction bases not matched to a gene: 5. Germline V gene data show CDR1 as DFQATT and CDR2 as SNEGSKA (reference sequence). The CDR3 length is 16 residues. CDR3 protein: CSARDRSSGSYNEQFF. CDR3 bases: TGCAGTGCTAGAGATCGGTCTAGCGGGTCCTACAATGAGCAGTTCTTC.

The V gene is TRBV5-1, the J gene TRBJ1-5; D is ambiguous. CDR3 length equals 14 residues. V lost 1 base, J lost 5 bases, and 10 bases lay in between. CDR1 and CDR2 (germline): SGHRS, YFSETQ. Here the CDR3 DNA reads TGCGCCAGCAGCTTGACGGGTTCGGATCAGCCCCAGCATTTT. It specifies CASSLTGSDQPQHF.